The clone carrying this T cell receptor beta chain was seen more than once but under ten times. These data come from a study of cytomegalovirus exposure and HLA in healthy donors. It was with 60 Vbeta and 13 Jbeta primers that the PCR ran. Libraries were prepared by immunoSEQ multiplex PCR; TCRdb keeps only in-frame clonotypes and omits some of them. In the table there are 110,000 or so clones, 81% of which are singletons. V was pared by 4 bases and J by 0 bases, with 6 bases of the junction left unmatched. Germline V gene sequence: CDR1 SQVTM, CDR2 ANQGSEA. This CDR3 is 16 amino acids long. The origin of this receptor is a woman aged 25-40 years in good health and CMV-seronegative. Sequenced sample: PBMCs. V gene TRBV29-1 combines with J gene TRBJ2-7; 13 nucleotides match TRBD2. The CDR3 protein is CSVGTSGSPLSYEQYF. The CDR3 DNA is TGCAGCGTTGGGACTAGCGGGAGCCCGCTCTCCTACGAGCAGTACTTC.